This passage covers 2 T cell receptor beta chains from one sample sequenced in a study of graft-versus-host responses after intestinal transplantation. Only in-frame clones appear in the TCRdb table, and some are missing; sequencing was by immunoSEQ multiplex PCR. The sample gives about 89,000 clones, roughly 91% of which show up once; 1.5% to 2% is in the top ten. No antigen is known for these receptors. Source: unstimulated CD8+ T cells sorted from spleen or lymph node cells, taken before intestinal transplant. These receptors all stem from a human donor who received an intestinal transplant.

CDR3 sequence (DNA): TGTGCCAGCAGTGCCGCAGGAAACTACGAGCAGTACTTC. Translated, it gives CASSAAGNYEQYF. The rearrangement links TRBV6-1 to TRBJ2-7; D call uncertain. The CDR3 runs 13 residues. Germline-derived CDR1 and CDR2 are MNHNS and SASEGT. Trimming stripped 4 bases from V and 3 bases from J, with 10 bases between.

The V and J genes are TRBV2 and TRBJ2-5; no clear D. The CDR3 has 11 residues. Germline assignment: CDR1 SNHLY and CDR2 FYNNEI. V was clipped by 6 bases and J by 4 bases, with 6 bases between them. The CDR3 DNA reads TGTGCCAGCAGGGCCACAGAGACCCAGTACTTC. It is translated as CASRATETQYF.